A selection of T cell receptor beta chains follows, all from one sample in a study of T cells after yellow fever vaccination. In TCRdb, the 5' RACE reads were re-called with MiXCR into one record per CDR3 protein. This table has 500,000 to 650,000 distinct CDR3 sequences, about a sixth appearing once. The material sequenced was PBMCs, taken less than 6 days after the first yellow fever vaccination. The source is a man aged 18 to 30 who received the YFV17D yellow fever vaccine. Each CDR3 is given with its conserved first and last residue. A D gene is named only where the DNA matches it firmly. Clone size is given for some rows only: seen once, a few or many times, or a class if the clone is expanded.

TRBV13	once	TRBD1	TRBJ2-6	CASSKPPRGLTPGANVLTF	TGTGCCAGCAGCAAACCCCCCAGGGGGCTAACCCCTGGGGCCAACGTCCTGACTTTC
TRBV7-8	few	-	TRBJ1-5	CASSSTYQPQHF	TGTGCCAGCAGCTCAACCTATCAGCCCCAGCATTTT
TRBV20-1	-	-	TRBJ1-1	CSAGGAQSTEAFF	TGCAGTGCTGGGGGCGCTCAGAGCACTGAAGCTTTCTTT
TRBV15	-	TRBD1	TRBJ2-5	CATSRDRDRRQETQYF	TGTGCCACCAGCAGAGATCGGGACAGGCGCCAAGAGACCCAGTACTTC
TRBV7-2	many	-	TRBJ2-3	CASSLRRSPDTQYF	TGTGCCAGCAGCTTAAGGAGGTCGCCAGATACGCAGTATTTT
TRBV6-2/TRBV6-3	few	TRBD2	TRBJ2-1	CARERGTYNEQFF	TGTGCCAGGGAGCGGGGAACCTACAATGAGCAGTTCTTC
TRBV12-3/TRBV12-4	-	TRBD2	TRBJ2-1	CASSFSGTSGGNEQFF	TGTGCCAGCAGTTTTAGTGGGACTAGCGGGGGAAATGAGCAGTTCTTC
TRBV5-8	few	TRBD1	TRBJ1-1	CASSGTGGLAFF	TGTGCCAGCAGCGGTACAGGGGGACTGGCTTTCTTT
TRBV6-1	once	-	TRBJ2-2	CASRSVRVGNTGELFF	TGTGCCAGCAGATCCGTGCGGGTCGGGAACACCGGGGAGCTGTTTTTT
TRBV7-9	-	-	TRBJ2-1	CASSSGAVEQFF	TGTGCCAGCAGCTCGGGGGCTGTTGAGCAGTTCTTC
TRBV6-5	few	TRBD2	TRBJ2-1	CASSYQRGGLRNEQFF	TGTGCCAGCAGTTACCAGCGGGGGGGCCTCAGGAATGAGCAGTTCTTC
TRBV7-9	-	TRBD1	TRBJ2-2	CASSPGQGASGELFF	TGTGCCAGCAGCCCGGGACAGGGGGCATCCGGGGAGCTGTTTTTT
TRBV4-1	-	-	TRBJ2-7	CASSQGPNYGNEQYF	TGCGCCAGCAGCCAAGGCCCCAACTATGGGAACGAGCAGTACTTC
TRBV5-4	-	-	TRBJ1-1	CASRGGPTEAFF	TGTGCCAGCAGGGGGGGGCCCACTGAAGCTTTCTTT